This TCR beta chain was sequenced during a study of siplizumab effects on memory and regulatory T cells. Study results and limitations: Siplizumab caused a significant drop in alloreactive sequences traceable to unstimulated CD4+ memory cells. Controls had around 27% Treg-derived mappable alloreactive CD4+ clones on average, versus around 62% with siplizumab. Memory cells seemed less diverse than naive T cells, which also seemed major contributors to the alloresponse.

Sequences were generated from unstimulated naive, memory, effector memory and TEMRA subsets in a few donor pairs. The repertoire was sequenced with immunoSEQ multiplex PCR; TCRdb's copy has only in-frame clones and lacks some. The table records around 26,000 clones, roughly 88% of them present only once. Losses at the gene ends were 0 bases for V and 13 bases for J; bases not matched to a gene: 14. Germline V gives CDR1 LGHNT, CDR2 FRNRAP. The CDR3 spans 16 residues. As for this clone: Its target is not known.

The chain recombines TRBV12-5 with TRBJ2-1, with TRBD2 identical over 8 bases. The specimen sequenced was memory CD4+ T cells sorted from blood. The sequence was collected from a human donor in good health. The CDR3 DNA is TGTGCTAGTGGTTTGGTAACGGGAGGGCCGTGGAACAAACAGTTCTTC. It specifies CASGLVTGGPWNKQFF.